Given below is one T cell receptor beta chain in context. This receptor's antigen is unknown. No base quality values were provided; no much bigger clone lies one nucleotide off. TCRbeta CDR3 regions were amplified from genomic DNA using the immunoSEQ Assay, a bias-controlled multiplex PCR. The paper's data handling went like this. The number of nucleated cells in each sample was estimated by amplification of reference gene primers within the assay. Sequence reads were collapsed and filtered to measure the absolute abundance of every unique TCRbeta CDR3 rearrangement. Productive Simpson clonality was computed per sample as the square root of Simpson's diversity index over productive rearrangements. TCRdb provides this immuneACCESS table in a form limited to in-frame rearrangements. Some clones are lacking; in checked studies, under half of them reflect an unresolved V gene, and why the rest are absent is not known. The V and J calls and clone size were taken over from that table, and D and trimming were inferred from the DNA. The sample includes about 300,000 clones, with approximately 84% observed a single time. In total, the top ten clones hold roughly 1.5% of the sample.

In Seattle, one collaborating source enrolled patients while the infection was active and tracked those patients longitudinally over the course of disease. Each collaborating institution followed its own protocols to collect whole blood in K2EDTA tubes. For TCRbeta analysis, collaborator samples were shipped as frozen whole blood, as isolated PBMCs, or as DNA extracted from either sample type. The CDR3 runs 12 residues from the cysteine to the phenylalanine. Of the read, only the CDR3 DNA is kept; its 36 bases are in frame from base 1. The germline ends are 8 bases apart after V is trimmed by 5 bases and J by 3 bases. The data are from a study of blood T cell repertoires in COVID-19 (TCRdb year 2020). About the investigation overall: Samples covering the acute and convalescent phases of COVID-19 were provided by collaborators in the United States, Italy and Spain. The samples were drawn from the first 160 participants of the ongoing ImmuneRACE study and from 1,200 or so subjects provided by 6 global collaborators. Subjects who had been exposed to COVID-19, were actively infected with it, or had recovered from it provided the deeply sampled blood TCRbeta repertoires that made up the dataset. HLA class I and class II types, where available, came from metadata supplied by the sample provider rather than from assay-based typing. The prospective study material was composed of cDNA or gDNA derived from T cells, B-cell-depleted T cells, or PBMCs. A de-identified subject ID, COVID-19 status, age in years and sex were almost always included in the sample metadata. The repertoires were released in a freely available public database intended as a resource for research on the immune response to SARS-CoV-2. What the study reported, not specific to this receptor: The quantity of clinical and demographic metadata differed by source and by participant and was supplied without curation.

Recombination joined TRBV12-3 or TRBV12-4 with TRBJ2-7; TRBD2 is a possible D gene, resting on 5 matching bases. The sample consisted of peripheral blood. The TCR comes from a human donor with COVID-19, enrolled during active disease. The donor label of this sample is uncertain. The CDR3 region: CASSRDGYEQYF. The bases are TGTGCCAGCAGTCGGGATGGCTACGAGCAGTACTTC.